Listed here are 23 T cell receptor beta chains from one sample, sequenced in a study of technical replicates of blood from a handful of donors. TCRdb's table, derived via immunoSEQ multiplex PCR, lists solely in-frame clones and lacks some. The data contain 85,000 to 100,000 clones, around 95% of them singletons. The sequenced sample consisted of T cells isolated from PBMCs. The receptor source for this set is a human donor in good health.

The J gene is TRBJ2-1, the V gene TRBV2, with TRBD2 matching over 9 bases. The CDR3 contains 14 residues. CDR1 and CDR2 (germline): SNHLY, FYNNEI. Germline trimming cut 6 bases from V and 4 bases from J; bases unmatched to any gene: 4. The CDR3, as DNA: TGTGCCAGCAGGGCGGGGGGGCCTTACAATGAGCAGTTCTTC. Encoded protein: CASRAGGPYNEQFF.

The DNA for the CDR3 is TGTGCCAGCAGCCTTGTAGGTAGCGGGAGCGTCTATGAGCAGTTCTTC. It specifies CASSLVGSGSVYEQFF. This chain connects TRBV7-2 to TRBJ2-1; 9 positions match TRBD2. The germline gives CDR1 SGHTA, CDR2 FQGNSA. There are 16 residues in the CDR3. V lost 5 bases and J lost 8; bases outside the gene matches: 13.

The rearrangement links TRBV6-1 to TRBJ2-1; D is perhaps TRBD1 (5 bases). This CDR3 is built from 14 residues. CDR1 is MNHNS, CDR2 SASEGT, per germline. Trimming removed 7 bases at V and 3 bases at J, with 13 bases between. The CDR3 region has the DNA TGTGCCAGCATTAGCAGGGAATACTACAATGAGCAGTTCTTC. This sequence encodes CASISREYYNEQFF.

The chain is built from TRBV5-6 and TRBJ2-1; tentatively, D is TRBD2 (6 bases). Deletions cut 4 bases from V and 9 bases from J, with 11 bases between. This CDR3 comprises 12 residues. Germline V lookup: CDR1 SGHDT, CDR2 YYEEEE. CDR3 in amino acids: CASSPGGAEQFF. The CDR3 nucleotides read TGTGCCAGCAGCCCGGGCGGGGCTGAGCAGTTCTTC. Full variable domain (missing parts from reference TRBV5-6 and TRBJ2-1): DAGVTQSPTHLIKTRGQQVTLRCSPKSGHDTVSWYQQALGQGPQFIFQYYEEEERQRGNFPDRFSGHQFPNYSSELNVNALLLGDSALYLCASSPGGAEQFFGPGTRLTVL.

J is TRBJ2-2 and V is TRBV7-9, with TRBD1 matching over 9 bases. The CDR3 runs to 15 residues. Per germline, CDR1 SEHNR and CDR2 FQNEAQ (reference sequence). Trimming cost V 6 bases and J 1 base; bases outside gene matches: 3. In DNA form, the CDR3 reads TGTGCCAGCAGAGGGACAGGGATGAACACCGGGGAGCTGTTTTTT. Protein product: CASRGTGMNTGELFF. The whole variable domain, filled in from reference TRBV7-9 and TRBJ2-2, reads DTGVSQNPRHKITKRGQNVTFRCDPISEHNRLYWYRQTLGQGPEFLTYFQNEAQLEKSRLLSDRFSAERPKGSFSTLEIQRTEQGDSAMYLCASRGTGMNTGELFFGEGSRLTVL.

The gene calls are TRBV28 and TRBJ2-1; TRBD2 matches at 8 bases. Germline lookup yields CDR1 MDHEN and CDR2 SYDVKM. The CDR3 is 15 residues long. Trimming removed 4 bases from V and 7 bases from J; junction bases left unmatched: 9. The chain's CDR3 is CASSSPGTSANEQFF. CDR3 coding DNA: TGTGCCAGCAGTTCGCCCGGGACTAGTGCGAATGAGCAGTTCTTC.

The rearrangement links TRBV28 to TRBJ1-5, with 7 bases that match TRBD1. V shed 6 bases and J 9 bases; nucleotides not matched to a gene: 8. This CDR3 spans 13 amino acids. CDR1 and CDR2 (germline): MDHEN, SYDVKM. The CDR3 here is CASSWTGDMPQHF. DNA for the CDR3: TGTGCCAGCAGCTGGACAGGCGACATGCCCCAGCATTTT.

The chain uses TRBV7-8 and TRBJ1-5; no reliable D call. The CDR3 totals 15 residues. Germline V CDR1 and CDR2: SGHVS, FQNEAQ. Deletions cut 1 base from V and 2 bases from J, with 9 bases between. CDR3 DNA sequence: TGTGCCAGCAGCTTAGGTTCGGTCGGCAATCAGCCCCAGCATTTT. It encodes CASSLGSVGNQPQHF. The full variable domain, its missing parts supplied by reference TRBV7-8 and TRBJ1-5, is GAGVSQSPRYKVAKRGQDVALRCDPISGHVSLFWYQQALGQGPEFLTYFQNEAQLDKSGLPSDRFFAERPEGSVSTLKIQRTQQEDSAVYLCASSLGSVGNQPQHFGDGTRLSIL.

The chain couples TRBV29-1 to TRBJ2-7; 8 bases are shared with TRBD1. The germline V gene has CDR1 SQVTM and CDR2 ANQGSEA. The CDR3 sequence is 11 residues long. J gave up 6 bases and V 5 bases, and 3 bases lay outside the gene matches. CDR3 DNA: TGCAGCGTTTGGACAGGGCTCGAGCAGTACTTC. The encoded protein is CSVWTGLEQYF.

The rearrangement joins TRBV7-9 to TRBJ1-3; D is unclear. Between the trimmed V and J ends, which lost 5 bases and 6 bases, there was a span of 14 bases. Looked up from germline, CDR1 is SEHNR and CDR2 is FQNEAQ (reference sequence). The CDR3 is made up of 14 amino acids. CDR3 nucleotide sequence: TGTGCCAGCAGCCCCTCACAGATTACAAACACCATATATTTT. It yields the protein CASSPSQITNTIYF.

This clone was counted once. The rearrangement joins TRBV7-9 to TRBJ1-5; D gene unclear. V shed 4 bases and J shed 11 bases, with 9 bases lying between them. CDR1 is SEHNR, CDR2 FQNEAQ, per germline (reference sequence). The CDR3 runs to 11 residues. The CDR3 reads CASSSGEAQHF. The CDR3 nucleotides read TGTGCCAGCAGCTCCGGTGAGGCCCAGCATTTT.

This chain joins TRBV11-3 and TRBJ1-2; 8 bases agree with TRBD1. V gave up 4 bases and J gave up 1 base; unmatched junction bases: 5. The CDR3 runs to 15 residues. Germline CDR1 SGHNT, CDR2 YENEEA. The CDR3 bases are TGTGCCAGCAGCTCAGGGACAGGAGATAACTATGGCTACACCTTC. Its protein product is CASSSGTGDNYGYTF.

The CDR3 sequence is CASSFDPPPGSYEQYF. In nucleotides, the CDR3 is TGTGCCAGCAGCTTCGACCCCCCCCCGGGCTCCTACGAGCAGTACTTC. J is TRBJ2-7 and V is TRBV7-6, with D unresolved. This CDR3 is built from 16 residues. V was shortened by 3 bases and J by 0 bases, with 15 bases between the two germline ends. Germline CDR1 SGHVS, CDR2 FNYEAQ.

The rearrangement links TRBV28 to TRBJ2-2; 9 positions match TRBD1. The CDR3 extends over 16 amino acids. Trimming at V came to 5 bases and at J to 5 bases, leaving 9 bases not matched to a gene. Germline V lookup: CDR1 MDHEN, CDR2 SYDVKM. The CDR3 region is CASSPWLTGGTGELFF. CDR3 bases: TGTGCCAGCAGTCCTTGGTTGACAGGGGGGACCGGGGAGCTGTTTTTT.

This clone was detected only once. The rearrangement links TRBV5-1 to TRBJ2-7; 7 nucleotides match TRBD2. The CDR3 loop spans 14 amino acids. Germline V gives CDR1 SGHRS, CDR2 YFSETQ. Germline trimming cut 3 bases from V and 5 bases from J; bases unmatched to any gene: 8. The CDR3 nucleotides read TGCGCCAGCAGCTGGGAGGGTTTTTCGGACGAGCAGTACTTC. Protein sequence: CASSWEGFSDEQYF.

This chain joins TRBV14 and TRBJ2-3, with D possibly being TRBD2 (6 bases). V was clipped by 1 base and J by 2 bases, with 19 bases between them. The CDR3 is 18 amino acids. Germline-derived CDR1 and CDR2 are SGHDN and FVKESK. CDR3: CASSQVGDPGSYTDTQYF. CDR3 nucleotide sequence: TGTGCCAGCAGCCAAGTCGGCGACCCCGGGAGCTACACAGATACGCAGTATTTT.

The genes are TRBV27 and TRBJ2-7; 7 bases line up with TRBD1. V dropped 2 bases and J dropped 3; count of bases not matched to a gene: 7. The germline gives CDR1 MNHEY, CDR2 SMNVEV (reference sequence). The CDR3 is made up of 15 amino acids. CDR3 DNA: TGTGCCAGCAGTTTAAGCGGACAGGTAAACTACGAGCAGTACTTC. Translated: CASSLSGQVNYEQYF.

The V call is TRBV28, the J call TRBJ1-2; 9 nucleotides line up with TRBD1. V gave up 5 bases and J gave up 6 bases; unmatched junction bases: 16. In germline, CDR1 is MDHEN, CDR2 SYDVKM. This CDR3 is built from 17 residues. Here the CDR3 reads CASSPPPGQGLVNGYTF. CDR3 bases: TGTGCCAGCAGTCCTCCCCCGGGACAGGGCCTTGTAAATGGCTACACCTTC.

This clone has just one count. V gene TRBV28 combines with J gene TRBJ1-5; D not certain. The CDR3 covers 14 residues. CDR1 is MDHEN and CDR2 is SYDVKM in the germline V gene. Deletions cut 4 bases from V and 9 bases from J, with 16 bases between. CDR3 sequence reads: CASSYLNSYWPQHF. CDR3 bases: TGTGCCAGCAGTTACTTAAACAGCTATTGGCCCCAGCATTTT.

The chain joins TRBV6-1 to TRBJ1-1; D is ambiguous. Looked up from germline, CDR1 is MNHNS and CDR2 is SASEGT. Deletions cut 4 bases from V and 0 bases from J, with 12 bases between. This CDR3 contains 15 residues. CDR3 loop: CASSVYSAVNTEAFF. CDR3 bases: TGTGCCAGCAGTGTTTATAGTGCCGTGAACACTGAAGCTTTCTTT.

The chain is built from TRBV6-6 and TRBJ1-1; perhaps TRBD1 as D (5 bases). V lost 5 bases and J 3 bases, leaving 16 bases between the germline ends. Germline V gives CDR1 MNHNY, CDR2 SVGAGI (reference sequence). The CDR3 is 15 amino acids. DNA for the CDR3: TGTGCCAGCAGTCCCCAGGACATTCGTCACACTGAAGCTTTCTTT. Protein product: CASSPQDIRHTEAFF.

The rearrangement uses TRBV5-1 and TRBJ1-6, with TRBD1 identical over 9 bases. Unmatched junction bases numbered 3, after V lost 0 bases and J lost 8 bases. The CDR3 is 15 residues long. Germline V lookup: CDR1 SGHRS, CDR2 YFSETQ. CDR3 loop: CASSLGTGVDSPLHF. Written as DNA, the CDR3 is TGCGCCAGCAGCTTGGGGACAGGGGTAGATTCACCCCTCCACTTT.

This rearrangement joins TRBV10-2 to TRBJ1-1; perhaps TRBD1 as D (5 bases). The CDR3 sequence is 14 residues long. Trimming stripped 2 bases from V and 1 base from J, with 8 bases between. Germline V gene data show CDR1 as WSHSY and CDR2 as SAAADI. CDR3 sequence (DNA): TGCGCCAGCAGTGAGGGGGGAGGGAACACTGAAGCTTTCTTT. It yields the protein CASSEGGGNTEAFF.